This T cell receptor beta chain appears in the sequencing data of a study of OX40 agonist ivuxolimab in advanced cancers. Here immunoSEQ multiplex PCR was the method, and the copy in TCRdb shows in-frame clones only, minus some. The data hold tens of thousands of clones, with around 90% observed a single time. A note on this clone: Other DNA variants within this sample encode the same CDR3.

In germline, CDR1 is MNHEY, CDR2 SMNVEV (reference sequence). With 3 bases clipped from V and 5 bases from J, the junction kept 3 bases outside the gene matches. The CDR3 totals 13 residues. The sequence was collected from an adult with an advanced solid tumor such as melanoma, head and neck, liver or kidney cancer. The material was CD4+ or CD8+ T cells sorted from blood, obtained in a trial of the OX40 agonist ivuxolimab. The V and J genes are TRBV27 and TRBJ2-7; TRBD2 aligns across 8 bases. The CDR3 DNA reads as TGTGCCAGCAGTTTCGCGGGGGGCAACGAGCAGTACTTC. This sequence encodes CASSFAGGNEQYF.